This TCR beta chain is from a study of stem cell transplantation in POMP-related autoinflammatory disease. Study-wide context: CD8+ T cells were low and CD4+ cells naive-skewed before transplant.

Trimming removed 11 bases from V and 8 bases from J, with 18 bases in between. CDR3 length: 13 amino acids. This table comes from immunoSEQ multiplex PCR, and its TCRdb copy is limited to in-frame clones, with some not included. The table shows over 8,000 clones, with about 85% occurring only once. This TCR derives from a human patient with POMP-related autoinflammation and immune dysregulation (PRAID). The graft donor may be the source of some T cells. The V call is TRBV12-3 or TRBV12-4, the J call TRBJ1-4; possibly TRBD1 for D (5 bases). The sample consisted of CD4+ T cells from PBMCs, taken after stem cell transplantation. The CDR3 DNA follows: TGTGCCGTCCAAGGCAGGACATACGAAAAACTGTTTTTT. Its translation is CAVQGRTYEKLFF.